Each of the 27 T cell receptor beta chains below was sequenced from the same sample in a study of response to subunit inactivated influenza vaccine. TCRdb used MiXCR to reprocess the RT-PCR reads, holding one entry per CDR3 protein. The top ten hold around 10% of the sample, which has more than 450,000 distinct CDR3 sequences, around 11% seen once. These records were also assigned to another study, of T cells expressing NK-cell markers. According to that study: 5'RACE template switching with UMIs produced the TCR beta cDNA.

Sequencing used PBMCs from blood, obtained on the day of vaccination. The origin of the receptors is a man aged 45-60 years who received an inactivated influenza vaccine.

The chain employs TRBV5-6 and TRBJ2-1, with 11 bases fitting TRBD1. In germline, CDR1 is SGHDT, CDR2 YYEEEE. This CDR3 is 16 amino acids long. The ends lost 0 bases at V and 8 bases at J; junction bases unmatched: 7. The CDR3 nucleotides read TGTGCCAGCAGCTTGGCCCCGGGACAGGGGGACGATGAGCAGTTCTTC. Residues: CASSLAPGQGDDEQFF. Drawing the rest from reference TRBV5-6 and TRBJ2-1, the complete variable domain is DAGVTQSPTHLIKTRGQQVTLRCSPKSGHDTVSWYQQALGQGPQFIFQYYEEEERQRGNFPDRFSGHQFPNYSSELNVNALLLGDSALYLCASSLAPGQGDDEQFFGPGTRLTVL.

The J gene is TRBJ2-7, the V gene TRBV12-3 or TRBV12-4; 12 positions agree with TRBD1. Trimming cost V 4 bases and J 2 bases; bases outside gene matches: 18. The CDR3 consists of 20 residues. DNA of the CDR3: TGTGCCAGCAGTTCGACCCTGGGACAGGGGGCTTTTTGGGGAACCTACGAGCAGTACTTC. Translation: CASSSTLGQGAFWGTYEQYF.

The rearrangement joins TRBV7-7 to TRBJ2-5; 8 bases fit TRBD1. The CDR3 consists of 12 residues. The germline gives CDR1 SSHAT, CDR2 FNYEAQ (reference sequence). The CDR3 DNA reads as TGTGCTAGCGGCCAGGACAGGGCGACCCAGTACTTC. Protein: CASGQDRATQYF. Combining the CDR3 with reference TRBV7-7 and TRBJ2-5 gives the whole variable domain GAGVSQSPRYKVTKRGQDVTLRCDPISSHATLYWYQQALGQGPEFLTYFNYEAQPDKSGLPSDRFSAERPEGSISTLTIQRTEQRDSAMYRCASGQDRATQYFGPGTRLLVL.

This clonotype was found many times. The CDR3 DNA sequence: TGTGCCAGTGAGGACAGGACTAGCACAGATACGCAGTATTTT. This gives the protein CASEDRTSTDTQYF. The chain uses TRBV7-2 and TRBJ2-3, with 7 bases identical to TRBD1. With V trimmed by 9 bases and J by 0 bases, 6 bases remained unmatched. The CDR3 totals 14 residues. In germline, CDR1 is SGHTA, CDR2 FQGNSA.

This clonotype was detected a few times. The V and J genes are TRBV20-1 and TRBJ2-3, with 8 bases aligning to TRBD1. The CDR3 runs to 14 residues. The V gene's germline CDR1 is DFQATT and CDR2 SNEGSKA (reference sequence). The V and J ends lost 2 bases and 8 bases, in that order; junction bases with no gene match: 9. In DNA, the CDR3 is TGCAGTGCTAGACGGGACAGGCAAACACCTACGCAGTATTTT. It yields the protein CSARRDRQTPTQYF.

DNA for the CDR3: TGTGCCAGCAGCCAAATCACAGTCTCTGGAAACACCATATATTTT. This sequence encodes CASSQITVSGNTIYF. The chain is built from TRBV3-1 and TRBJ1-3, with unresolved D. The V gene lost 2 bases and the J gene lost 0 bases, with 8 bases spanning the gap. This CDR3 comprises 15 residues. Germline lookup yields CDR1 LGHDT and CDR2 YNNKEL (reference sequence).

The chain links TRBV11-2 to TRBJ2-2; TRBD1 agrees at 7 bases. Germline V gene lookup returns CDR1 SGHAT and CDR2 FQNNGV. The CDR3 sequence is 18 residues long. J was trimmed by 4 bases and V by 5 bases; bases with no gene match: 16. CDR3 sequence (DNA): TGTGCCAGCAGCATTCCTCTTAAGGGACAGAGATTCACCGGGGAGCTGTTTTTT. Encoded protein: CASSIPLKGQRFTGELFF. The whole variable domain, remainder taken from reference TRBV11-2 and TRBJ2-2, is EAGVAQSPRYKIIEKRQSVAFWCNPISGHATLYWYQQILGQGPKLLIQFQNNGVVDDSQLPKDRFSAERLKGVDSTLKIQPAKLEDSAVYLCASSIPLKGQRFTGELFFGEGSRLTVL.

V and J are TRBV2 and TRBJ2-1; D is perhaps TRBD2 (5 bases). Germline-derived CDR1 and CDR2 are SNHLY and FYNNEI. The V end lost 0 bases, the J end lost 0 bases, and 15 bases lay between the germline ends. The CDR3 consists of 18 residues. The CDR3 loop reads CASSEAGGGLSSYNEQFF. The CDR3 DNA sequence: TGTGCCAGCAGTGAAGCCGGAGGCGGGTTAAGCTCCTACAATGAGCAGTTCTTC.

The rearrangement uses TRBV6-2 or TRBV6-3 and TRBJ1-2; TRBD1 is a possible D gene (5 bases). The germline V gene encodes CDR1 MNHEY and CDR2 SVGEGT. V gave up 2 bases and J gave up 2 bases, with 9 bases separating them. This CDR3 has 14 amino acids. CDR3: CASSYGTVNYGYTF. The CDR3 nucleotides are TGTGCCAGCAGTTACGGGACGGTCAACTATGGCTACACCTTC.

This chain connects TRBV18 to TRBJ1-2; D gene unclear. The germline V gene has CDR1 KGHSH and CDR2 LQKENI. The CDR3 extends over 15 amino acids. V lost 1 base, J lost 3 bases, and 12 bases lay in between. The CDR3 loop reads CASSPLARTDYGYTF. The CDR3 bases are TGTGCCAGCTCACCACTCGCCAGGACGGACTATGGCTACACCTTC. The full variable domain, with the rest looked up from reference TRBV18 and TRBJ1-2, is NAGVMQNPRHLVRRRGQEARLRCSPMKGHSHVYWYRQLPEEGLKFMVYLQKENIIDESGMPKERFSAEFPKEGPSILRIQQVVRGDSAAYFCASSPLARTDYGYTFGSGTRLTVV.

The chain carries TRBV14 and TRBJ1-1; D is uncertain. V was pared by 0 bases and J by 0 bases, with 5 bases between. The length of the CDR3 is 14 residues. The V gene's germline CDR1 is SGHDN and CDR2 FVKESK. CDR3 DNA: TGTGCCAGCAGCCAAGAGACTTTGAACACTGAAGCTTTCTTT. It yields the protein CASSQETLNTEAFF.

This CDR3 is CASRLGGAREQYF. DNA of the CDR3: TGTGCCAGCAGGTTGGGGGGGGCCAGGGAGCAGTACTTC. The chain joins TRBV28 to TRBJ2-7; a weak D match, TRBD2 (7 bases). Germline CDR1 reads MDHEN; CDR2 reads SYDVKM. The CDR3 extends over 13 amino acids. V was pared by 6 bases and J by 7 bases, with 16 bases between. The whole variable domain, remainder taken from reference TRBV28 and TRBJ2-7, is DVKVTQSSRYLVKRTGEKVFLECVQDMDHENMFWYRQDPGLGLRLIYFSYDVKMKEKGDIPEGYSVSREKKERFSLILESASTNQTSMYLCASRLGGAREQYFGPGTRLTVT.

This clonotype was detected a few times. This chain connects TRBV15 to TRBJ2-5; no firm D call. The CDR3 covers 13 residues. Germline V gene lookup returns CDR1 LNHNV and CDR2 YYDKDF (reference sequence). V was shortened by 1 base and J by 2 bases, with 5 bases between the two germline ends. CDR3 coding DNA: TGTGCCACCAGCAGAGTTAGGCAAGAGACCCAGTACTTC. Its translation: CATSRVRQETQYF.

This clonotype was counted many times. The chain employs TRBV6-2 or TRBV6-3 and TRBJ2-7, with TRBD2 matching over 8 bases. V trimming: 10 bases; J trimming: 6 bases; junction bases outside the gene matches: 17. This CDR3 is built from 15 residues. CDR1 and CDR2 from the germline V gene are MNHEY and SVGEGT. The CDR3 loop is CATTDGSGSRSEQYF. Written as DNA, the CDR3 is TGTGCCACGACGGATGGGAGCGGGAGTAGGAGCGAGCAGTACTTC.

This clonotype has only a few counts. This sequence joins TRBV29-1 and TRBJ2-1, with no clear D. Germline V gene sequence: CDR1 SQVTM, CDR2 ANQGSEA. This CDR3 region has 10 residues. V lost 4 bases and J lost 5, with 3 bases in between. CDR3 amino acids: CSVGDNEQFF. The CDR3 DNA sequence: TGCAGCGTTGGGGACAATGAGCAGTTCTTC.

V gene TRBV18 combines with J gene TRBJ1-5; no reliable D call. The V end lost 6 bases, the J end lost 12 bases, and 9 bases lay between the germline ends. The CDR3 loop spans 10 amino acids. CDR1 is KGHSH, CDR2 LQKENI, per germline. In DNA, the CDR3 is TGTGCCAGCTCGGGTGAAGGCCAGCATTTT. Translating it yields CASSGEGQHF. The full variable domain, rest sourced from reference TRBV18 and TRBJ1-5, is NAGVMQNPRHLVRRRGQEARLRCSPMKGHSHVYWYRQLPEEGLKFMVYLQKENIIDESGMPKERFSAEFPKEGPSILRIQQVVRGDSAAYFCASSGEGQHFGDGTRLSIL.

As DNA, the CDR3 is TGTGCCATCAGTGACAGGGACGAGACCCAGTACTTC. Translated, it gives CAISDRDETQYF. The chain employs TRBV10-3 and TRBJ2-5; either TRBD1 or TRBD2 may fit D (5 bases each). V was pared by 3 bases and J by 5 bases, with 7 bases between. CDR3 length: 12 residues. The germline V gene encodes CDR1 ENHRY and CDR2 SYGVKD.

Only a few counts were recorded for this clonotype. This chain uses TRBV7-9 with TRBJ2-2; the D gene is possibly TRBD1 (5 bases). Germline V lookup: CDR1 SEHNR, CDR2 FQNEAQ (reference sequence). Deletions cut 5 bases from V and 0 bases from J, with 13 bases between. The CDR3 runs to 16 residues. CDR3 DNA sequence: TGTGCCAGCAGCGACCTGGACATCGCGAACACCGGGGAGCTGTTTTTT. It translates to CASSDLDIANTGELFF.

There are a few counts of this clonotype. V usage is TRBV6-1 and J usage is TRBJ2-7, with a possible D match to TRBD1 (6 bases). This CDR3 contains 17 residues. Germline V gene data show CDR1 as MNHNS and CDR2 as SASEGT. V shed 9 bases and J shed 2 bases, with 26 bases lying between them. The chain's CDR3 is CASSPGPISAGAYEQYF. The CDR3 bases are TGTGCCAGTTCCCCCGGTCCCATCTCTGCAGGGGCCTACGAGCAGTACTTC.

This chain joins TRBV7-9 and TRBJ1-4; a weak D match, TRBD1 (5 bases). Germline CDR1 is SEHNR and CDR2 is FQNEAQ (reference sequence). CDR3 length: 16 residues. V was pared by 4 bases and J by 5 bases, with 17 bases between. CDR3 residues: CASSSLRGTLNEKLFF. For the CDR3, the DNA is TGTGCCAGCAGCTCATTACGCGGGACGTTGAATGAAAAACTGTTTTTT.

The rearrangement uses TRBV28 and TRBJ2-3, with D possibly TRBD2 on 5 matching bases. V dropped 4 bases and J dropped 0 bases, with 14 bases sitting between them. Germline values: CDR1 MDHEN, CDR2 SYDVKM. The CDR3 totals 16 residues. For the CDR3, the DNA is TGTGCCAGCAGTTCCTTAGCGACCCTTAGCACAGATACGCAGTATTTT. This gives the protein CASSSLATLSTDTQYF.

The V call is TRBV7-8, the J call TRBJ1-5, with no clear D. Germline V CDR1 and CDR2: SGHVS, FQNEAQ. CDR3 length equals 14 residues. V was pared by 1 base and J by 6 bases, with 10 bases between. CDR3 region: CASSLGLKGQPQHF. The CDR3 nucleotides read TGTGCCAGCAGCTTAGGACTGAAAGGTCAGCCCCAGCATTTT.

There are a few counts of this clonotype. This chain connects TRBV6-2 or TRBV6-3 to TRBJ2-7; no definite D call. CDR3 length: 12 residues. CDR1 and CDR2 (germline): MNHEY, SVGEGT. V gave up 0 bases and J gave up 7 bases, with 7 bases separating them. CDR3 protein: CASSYSMGEQYF. Written as DNA, the CDR3 is TGTGCCAGCAGTTACTCGATGGGGGAGCAGTACTTC.

This clonotype was seen more than once but under ten times. The chain recombines TRBV5-1 with TRBJ2-1; 13 bases line up with TRBD2. Germline CDR1 reads SGHRS; CDR2 reads YFSETQ. V trimming: 4 bases; J trimming: 10 bases; junction bases outside the gene matches: 8. The CDR3 runs 15 residues. The CDR3 region has the DNA TGCGCCAGCAGCCAGAGACTAGCGGGAGGTGGGGAGCAGTTCTTC. Amino acid sequence: CASSQRLAGGGEQFF.

This clonotype was counted many times. The chain links TRBV11-1 to TRBJ2-1; no reliable D call. The CDR3 spans 13 residues. The germline V and J ends were trimmed by 6 bases and 4 bases, with 10 bases remaining between them. CDR1 and CDR2 from the germline V gene are SGHAT and FQDESV (reference sequence). For the CDR3, the DNA is TGTGCCAGCAGAGGCGACAAGTACAATGAGCAGTTCTTC. Translated, it gives CASRGDKYNEQFF.

The chain has TRBV5-5 and TRBJ2-7; no reliable D call. Trimming removed 4 bases from V and 3 bases from J, with 11 bases in between. The CDR3 extends over 13 amino acids. Germline CDR1 is SGHKS and CDR2 is YYEKEE (reference sequence). This CDR3 is CASSHRADYEQYF. CDR3 nucleotides: TGTGCCAGCAGCCACCGTGCGGACTACGAGCAGTACTTC.

The chain combines TRBV6-5 with TRBJ1-1; the D is unclear. This CDR3 spans 15 amino acids. Germline assignment: CDR1 MNHEY and CDR2 SVGAGI. V was shortened by 2 bases and J by 4 bases, with 14 bases between the two germline ends. The CDR3 here is CASSYGPGISTEAFF. The CDR3, as DNA: TGTGCCAGCAGTTACGGCCCGGGTATTAGCACTGAAGCTTTCTTT.